This note documents a single T cell receptor (beta chain) sequence. Its matching antigen is unknown. This record belongs to a study of cytomegalovirus exposure and HLA in healthy donors. Germline V gene data show CDR1 as SGHTA and CDR2 as FQGTGA. This CDR3 is built from 14 residues. Trimming shortened V by 5 bases and J by 6 bases, and 13 bases separated the two germline ends. Study-level points and caveats: Clonal expansion, a later analysis showed, was greater in HLA-associated TCR beta chains than in equally common others.

Vbeta (60) and Jbeta (13) primers were used in the PCR. Clones were sequenced by immunoSEQ multiplex PCR, and TCRdb holds only the in-frame ones, with some missing. The table has about 140,000 clones, just under 85% seen once. This receptor was identified in a woman aged 55-69 years in good health and CMV-seropositive. The sample comprised PBMCs. The rearrangement links TRBV7-3 to TRBJ2-2; weak D call: TRBD1 (6 bases). The CDR3 DNA follows: TGTGCCAGCAGCCCAAGGAACAGGGCCGGGGAGCTGTTTTTT. It codes for CASSPRNRAGELFF.